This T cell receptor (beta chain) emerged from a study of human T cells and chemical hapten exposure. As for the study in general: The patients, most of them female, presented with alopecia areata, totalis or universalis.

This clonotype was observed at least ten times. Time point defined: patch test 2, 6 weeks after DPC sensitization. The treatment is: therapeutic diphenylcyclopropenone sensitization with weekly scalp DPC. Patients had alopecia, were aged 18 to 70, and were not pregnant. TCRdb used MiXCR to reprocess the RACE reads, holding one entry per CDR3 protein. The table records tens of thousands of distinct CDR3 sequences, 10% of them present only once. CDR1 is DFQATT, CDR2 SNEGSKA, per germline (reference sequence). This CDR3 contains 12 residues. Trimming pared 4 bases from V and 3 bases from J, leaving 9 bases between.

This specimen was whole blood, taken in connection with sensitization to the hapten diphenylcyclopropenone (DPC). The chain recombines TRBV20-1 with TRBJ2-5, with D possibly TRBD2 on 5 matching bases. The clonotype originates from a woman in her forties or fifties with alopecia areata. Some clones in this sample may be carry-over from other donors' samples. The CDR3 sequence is CSANLAEETQYF. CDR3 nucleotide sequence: TGCAGTGCTAACCTAGCTGAAGAGACCCAGTACTTC.